Sequencing of this T cell receptor beta chain was carried out in a study of radiation and T cells in renal cell carcinoma. Only in-frame clones appear in the TCRdb table, and some are missing; sequencing was by immunoSEQ multiplex PCR. The table records about 140,000 clones, roughly 85% of them present only once. Study-wide findings and caveats: Top tumor clonotypes rose in blood 2 weeks post-radiation, then contracted.

Time point here: baseline pretreatment blood. Treatment described: 15 Gy SBRT to primary tumor, nephrectomy 4 weeks later. Deletions cut 9 bases from V and 1 base from J, with 10 bases between. CDR1 MNHEY and CDR2 SVGAGI come from the germline V gene. The length of the CDR3 is 14 residues. On this clone itself: Its antigen is unknown.

This receptor was identified in a woman in her forties or fifties with renal cell carcinoma. Sequences were derived from blood, sampled from a patient whose treatment included radiotherapy and nephrectomy. The chain carries TRBV6-5 and TRBJ1-6; D not resolved. In nucleotides, the CDR3 is TGTGCCAGTCGCAGAGGGTCCTATAATTCACCCCTCCACTTT. Protein product: CASRRGSYNSPLHF.